This is a list of T cell receptor beta chains from one sample in a study of blood T cells in healthy people across ages. From the 5' RACE reads, TCRdb called clonotypes with MiXCR, one entry per CDR3 protein. Altogether around 1,500,000 distinct CDR3 sequences are present, around 39% being singletons, with the ten largest covering roughly 7.9%. Specimen: blood. The receptors stem from a woman in her late teens or twenties in good health. Each CDR3 is given with its conserved first and last residue. D genes are given only for firm matches. The size entry is marked missing in some rows and otherwise reads once, few, many or a size class.

V,J,size,D,CDR3,DNA
TRBV9,TRBJ2-7,NA,TRBD2,CASSVEAGNPYEQYF,TGTGCCAGCAGCGTAGAAGCGGGGAATCCCTACGAGCAGTACTTC
TRBV24-1,TRBJ2-3,NA,NA,CATSRGAGETDTQYF,TGTGCCACCAGCCGGGGGGCGGGGGAAACAGATACGCAGTATTTT
TRBV20-1,TRBJ2-7,many,TRBD2,CSARGEGREQYF,TGCAGTGCTAGGGGGGAGGGGAGGGAGCAGTACTTC
TRBV27,TRBJ2-1,NA,NA,CASSLRRGRSSYNEQFF,TGTGCCAGCAGTCTCCGCCGCGGCCGGAGCTCCTACAATGAGCAGTTCTTC
TRBV9,TRBJ2-7,NA,TRBD2,CASSSSLTSGGYEQYF,TGTGCCAGCAGCTCATCTTTAACTAGCGGGGGTTACGAGCAGTACTTC
TRBV6-5,TRBJ2-1,NA,TRBD2,CASRASGGPSEQFF,TGTGCCAGCAGGGCTAGCGGGGGGCCCTCTGAGCAGTTCTTC
TRBV23-1,TRBJ2-7,NA,NA,CASPGLTYEQYF,TGCGCCAGCCCCGGACTCACCTACGAGCAGTACTTC
TRBV4-1,TRBJ2-7,few,TRBD2,CASSQEGRGYEQYF,TGCGCCAGCAGCCAAGAAGGGAGGGGATACGAGCAGTACTTC
TRBV7-9,TRBJ2-3,NA,TRBD2,CASSLESGGPRTDTQYF,TGTGCCAGCAGCTTAGAATCGGGAGGGCCCCGTACAGATACGCAGTATTTT
TRBV20-1,TRBJ2-7,few,TRBD1,CSARSTGGLYEQYF,TGCAGTGCTCGCTCGACAGGGGGCCTCTACGAGCAGTACTTC